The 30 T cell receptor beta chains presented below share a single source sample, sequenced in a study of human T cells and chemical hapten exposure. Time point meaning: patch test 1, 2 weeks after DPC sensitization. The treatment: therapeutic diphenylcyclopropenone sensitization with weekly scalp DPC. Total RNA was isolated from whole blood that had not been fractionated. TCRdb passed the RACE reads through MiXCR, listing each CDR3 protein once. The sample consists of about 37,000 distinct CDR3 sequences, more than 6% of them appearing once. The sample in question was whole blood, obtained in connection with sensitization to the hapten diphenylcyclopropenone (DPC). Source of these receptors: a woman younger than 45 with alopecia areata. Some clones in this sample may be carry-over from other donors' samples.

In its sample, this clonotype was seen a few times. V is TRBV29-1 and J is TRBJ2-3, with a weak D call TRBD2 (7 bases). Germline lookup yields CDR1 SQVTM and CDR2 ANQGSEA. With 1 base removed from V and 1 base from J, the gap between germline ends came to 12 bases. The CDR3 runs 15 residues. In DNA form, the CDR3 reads TGCAGCGTTGAAGCCGGGGGGCATGGCACAGATACGCAGTATTTT. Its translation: CSVEAGGHGTDTQYF.

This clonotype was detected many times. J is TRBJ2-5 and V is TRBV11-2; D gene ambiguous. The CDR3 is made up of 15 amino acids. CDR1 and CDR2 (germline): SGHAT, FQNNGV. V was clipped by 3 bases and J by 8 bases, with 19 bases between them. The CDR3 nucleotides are TGTGCCAGCAGCTTGAGCCGGGTCTCTTTCGGTACCCAGTACTTC. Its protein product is CASSLSRVSFGTQYF.

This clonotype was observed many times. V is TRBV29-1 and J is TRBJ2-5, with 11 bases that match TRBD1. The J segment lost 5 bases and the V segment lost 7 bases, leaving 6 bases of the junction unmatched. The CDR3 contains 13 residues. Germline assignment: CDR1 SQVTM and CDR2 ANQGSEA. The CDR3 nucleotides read TGCAGCGCTTGGACAGGGGGCGCGGAGACCCAGTACTTC. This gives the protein CSAWTGGAETQYF.

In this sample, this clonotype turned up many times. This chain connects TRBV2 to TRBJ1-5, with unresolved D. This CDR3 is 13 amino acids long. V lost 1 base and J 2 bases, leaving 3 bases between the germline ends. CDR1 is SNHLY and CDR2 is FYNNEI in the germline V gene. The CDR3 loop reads CASSEGGNQPQHF. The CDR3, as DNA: TGTGCCAGCAGTGAAGGGGGCAATCAGCCCCAGCATTTT. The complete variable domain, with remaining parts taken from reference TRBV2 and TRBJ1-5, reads EPEVTQTPSHQVTQMGQEVILRCVPISNHLYFYWYRQILGQKVEFLVSFYNNEISEKSEIFDDQFSVERPDGSNFTLKIRSTKLEDSAMYFCASSEGGNQPQHFGDGTRLSIL.

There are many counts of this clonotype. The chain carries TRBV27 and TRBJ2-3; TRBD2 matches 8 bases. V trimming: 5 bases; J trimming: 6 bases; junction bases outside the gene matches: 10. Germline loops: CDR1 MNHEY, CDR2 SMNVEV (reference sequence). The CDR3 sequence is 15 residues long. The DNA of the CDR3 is TGTGCCAGCAGTCCGTACGGGGGGGCCCCGGATACGCAGTATTTT. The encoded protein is CASSPYGGAPDTQYF.

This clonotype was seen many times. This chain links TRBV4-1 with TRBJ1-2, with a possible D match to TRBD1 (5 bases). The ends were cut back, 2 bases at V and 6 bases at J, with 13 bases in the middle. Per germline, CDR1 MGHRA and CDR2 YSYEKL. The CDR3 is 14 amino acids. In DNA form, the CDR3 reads TGCGCCAGCAGCCAAATGGGGGTAGAAGATGGCTACACCTTC. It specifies CASSQMGVEDGYTF.

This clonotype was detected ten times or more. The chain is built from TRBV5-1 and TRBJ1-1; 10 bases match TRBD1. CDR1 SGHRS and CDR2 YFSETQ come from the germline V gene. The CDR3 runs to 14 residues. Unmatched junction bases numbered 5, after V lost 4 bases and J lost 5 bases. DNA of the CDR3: TGCGCCAGCAGCCCGACAGGGGGCTTGACTGAAGCTTTCTTT. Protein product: CASSPTGGLTEAFF.

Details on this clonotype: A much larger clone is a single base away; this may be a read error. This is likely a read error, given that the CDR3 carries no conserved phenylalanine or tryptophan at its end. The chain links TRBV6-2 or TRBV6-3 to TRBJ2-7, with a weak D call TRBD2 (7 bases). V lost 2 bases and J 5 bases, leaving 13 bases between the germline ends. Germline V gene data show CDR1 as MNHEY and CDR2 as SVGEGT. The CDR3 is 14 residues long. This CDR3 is CASSYGGAVHEQYY. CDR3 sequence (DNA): TGTGCCAGCAGTTACGGGGGGGCAGTACACGAGCAGTACTAC.

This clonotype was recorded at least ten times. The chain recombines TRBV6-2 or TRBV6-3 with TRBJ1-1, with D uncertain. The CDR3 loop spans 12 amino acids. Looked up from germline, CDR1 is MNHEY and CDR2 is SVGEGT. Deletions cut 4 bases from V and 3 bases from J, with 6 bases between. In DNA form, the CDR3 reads TGTGCCAGCAGTTTCTGGGACACTGAAGCTTTCTTT. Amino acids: CASSFWDTEAFF.

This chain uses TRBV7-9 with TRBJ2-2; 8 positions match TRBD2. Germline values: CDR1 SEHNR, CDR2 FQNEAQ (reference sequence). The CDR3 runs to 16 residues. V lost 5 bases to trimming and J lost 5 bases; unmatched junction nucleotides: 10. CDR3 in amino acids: CASSPRERGRTGELFF. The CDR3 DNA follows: TGTGCCAGCAGCCCCCGCGAGCGGGGGAGAACCGGGGAGCTGTTTTTT.

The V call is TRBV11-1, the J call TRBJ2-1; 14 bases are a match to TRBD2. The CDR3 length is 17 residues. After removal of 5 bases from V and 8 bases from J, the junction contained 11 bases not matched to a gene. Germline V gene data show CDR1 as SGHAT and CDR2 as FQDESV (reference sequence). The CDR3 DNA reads TGTGCCAGCAGCCTGGGGACTAGCGGGGGTGGGAGGCATGAGCAGTTCTTC. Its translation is CASSLGTSGGGRHEQFF.

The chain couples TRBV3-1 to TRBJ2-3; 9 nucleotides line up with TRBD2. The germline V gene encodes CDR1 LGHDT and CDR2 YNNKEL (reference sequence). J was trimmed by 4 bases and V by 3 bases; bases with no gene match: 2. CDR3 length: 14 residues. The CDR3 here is CASSHGTSSDTQYF. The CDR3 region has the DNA TGTGCCAGCAGCCATGGGACTAGCTCAGATACGCAGTATTTT.

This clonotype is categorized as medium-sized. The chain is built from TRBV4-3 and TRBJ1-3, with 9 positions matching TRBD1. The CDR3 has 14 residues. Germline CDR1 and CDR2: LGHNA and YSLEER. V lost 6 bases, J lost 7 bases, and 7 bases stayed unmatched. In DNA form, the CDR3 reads TGCGCCAGCAGTGGAAACAGGGGGCAGAACACCATATATTTT. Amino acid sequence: CASSGNRGQNTIYF.

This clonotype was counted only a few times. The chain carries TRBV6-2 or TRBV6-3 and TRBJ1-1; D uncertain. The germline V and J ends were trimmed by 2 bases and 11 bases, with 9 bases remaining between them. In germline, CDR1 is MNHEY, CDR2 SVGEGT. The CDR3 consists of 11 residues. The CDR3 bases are TGTGCCAGCAGTTACAAGGGCGCCGCTTTCTTT. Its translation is CASSYKGAAFF.

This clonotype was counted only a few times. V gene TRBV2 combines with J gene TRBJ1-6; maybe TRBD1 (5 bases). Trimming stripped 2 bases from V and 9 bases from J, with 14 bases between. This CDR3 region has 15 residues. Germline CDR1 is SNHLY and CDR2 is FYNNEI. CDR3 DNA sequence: TGTGCCAGCAGTGAACCGGCCAGGGCGAGTTCACCCCTCCACTTT. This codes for CASSEPARASSPLHF.

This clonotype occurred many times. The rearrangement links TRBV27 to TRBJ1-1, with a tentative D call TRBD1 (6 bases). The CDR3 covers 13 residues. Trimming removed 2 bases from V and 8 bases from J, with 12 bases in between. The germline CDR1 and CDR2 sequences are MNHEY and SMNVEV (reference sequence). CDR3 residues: CASSLTGYSEAFF. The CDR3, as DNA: TGTGCCAGCAGTTTAACAGGGTATTCGGAAGCTTTCTTT.

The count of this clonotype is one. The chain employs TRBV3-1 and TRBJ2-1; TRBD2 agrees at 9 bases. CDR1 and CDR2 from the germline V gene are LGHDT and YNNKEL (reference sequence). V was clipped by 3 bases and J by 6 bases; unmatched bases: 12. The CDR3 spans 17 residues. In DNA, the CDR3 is TGTGCCAGCAGCCAGGTACTAGCGGGCCTTGGGGTCAATGAGCAGTTCTTC. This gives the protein CASSQVLAGLGVNEQFF.

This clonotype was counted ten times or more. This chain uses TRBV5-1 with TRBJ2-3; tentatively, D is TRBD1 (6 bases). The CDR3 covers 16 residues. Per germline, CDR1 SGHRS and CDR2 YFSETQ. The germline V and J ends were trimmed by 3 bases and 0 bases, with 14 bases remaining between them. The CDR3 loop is CASSSEGQLSTDTQYF. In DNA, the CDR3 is TGCGCCAGCAGCTCGGAAGGACAGCTCAGCACAGATACGCAGTATTTT. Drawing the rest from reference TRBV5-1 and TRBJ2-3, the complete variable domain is KAGVTQTPRYLIKTRGQQVTLSCSPISGHRSVSWYQQTPGQGLQFLFEYFSETQRNKGNFPGRFSGRQFSNSRSEMNVSTLELGDSALYLCASSSEGQLSTDTQYFGPGTRLTVL.

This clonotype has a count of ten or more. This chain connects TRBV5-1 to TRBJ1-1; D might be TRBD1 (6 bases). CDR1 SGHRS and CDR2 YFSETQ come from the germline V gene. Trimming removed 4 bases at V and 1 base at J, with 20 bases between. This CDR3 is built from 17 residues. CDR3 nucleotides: TGCGCCAGCAGCCGTTGGGGACACAACCTACGGAACACTGAAGCTTTCTTT. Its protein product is CASSRWGHNLRNTEAFF.

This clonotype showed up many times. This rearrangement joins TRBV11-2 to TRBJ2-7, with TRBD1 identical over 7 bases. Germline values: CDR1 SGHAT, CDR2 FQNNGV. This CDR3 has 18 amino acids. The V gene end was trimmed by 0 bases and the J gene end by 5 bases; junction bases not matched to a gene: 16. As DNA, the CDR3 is TGTGCCAGCAGCTTAGATATTAGATATATGAAGAGGGGGCACGAGCAGTACTTC. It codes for CASSLDIRYMKRGHEQYF.

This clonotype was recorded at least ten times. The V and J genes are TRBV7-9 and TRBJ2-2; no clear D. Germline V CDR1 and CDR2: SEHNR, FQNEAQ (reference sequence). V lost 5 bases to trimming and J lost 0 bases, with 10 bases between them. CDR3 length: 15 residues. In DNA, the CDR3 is TGTGCCAGCAGCCCATGGACGGCGAACACCGGGGAGCTGTTTTTT. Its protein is CASSPWTANTGELFF.

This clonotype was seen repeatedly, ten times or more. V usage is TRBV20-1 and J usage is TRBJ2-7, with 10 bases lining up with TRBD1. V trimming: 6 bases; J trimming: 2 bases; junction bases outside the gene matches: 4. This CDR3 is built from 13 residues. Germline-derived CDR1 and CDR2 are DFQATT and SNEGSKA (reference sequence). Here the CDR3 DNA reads TGCAGTGCGAAGACAGGGGGCCCCTACGAGCAGTACTTC. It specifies CSAKTGGPYEQYF.

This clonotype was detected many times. CDR3 DNA: TGTGCCATCAGTGAGTCGTTGTCGGGCGAGGTGCAGCCCCAGCATTTT. The encoded protein is CAISESLSGEVQPQHF. V and J are TRBV10-3 and TRBJ1-5; D is ambiguous. Germline CDR1 ENHRY, CDR2 SYGVKD. Trimming took 0 bases from V and 7 from J, leaving 16 bases between them. This CDR3 is 16 amino acids long.

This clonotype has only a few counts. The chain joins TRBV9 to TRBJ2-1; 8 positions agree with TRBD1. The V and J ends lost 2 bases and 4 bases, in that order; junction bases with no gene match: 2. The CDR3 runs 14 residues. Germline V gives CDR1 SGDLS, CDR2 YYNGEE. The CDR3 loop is CASSVGQGYNEQFF. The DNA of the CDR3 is TGTGCCAGCAGCGTTGGACAGGGATACAATGAGCAGTTCTTC.

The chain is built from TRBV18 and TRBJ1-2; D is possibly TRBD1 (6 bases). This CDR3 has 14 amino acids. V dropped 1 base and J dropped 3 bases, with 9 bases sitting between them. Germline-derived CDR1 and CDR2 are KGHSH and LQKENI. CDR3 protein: CASSPLAGDYGYTF. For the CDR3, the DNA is TGTGCCAGCTCACCACTCGCAGGGGACTATGGCTACACCTTC.

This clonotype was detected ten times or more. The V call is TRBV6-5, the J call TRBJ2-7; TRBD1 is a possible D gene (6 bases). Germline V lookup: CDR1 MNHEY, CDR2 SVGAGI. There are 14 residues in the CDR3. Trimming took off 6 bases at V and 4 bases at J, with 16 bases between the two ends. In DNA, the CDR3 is TGTGCCAGCAGGAGGACAGACCATAGTTACGAGCAGTACTTC. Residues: CASRRTDHSYEQYF.

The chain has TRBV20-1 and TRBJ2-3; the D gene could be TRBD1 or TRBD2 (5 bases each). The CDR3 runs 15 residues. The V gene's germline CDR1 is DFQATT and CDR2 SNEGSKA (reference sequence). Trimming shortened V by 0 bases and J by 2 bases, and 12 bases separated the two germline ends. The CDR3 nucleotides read TGCAGTGCTAGAGATGGGGACCCCATCACAGATACGCAGTATTTT. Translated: CSARDGDPITDTQYF.

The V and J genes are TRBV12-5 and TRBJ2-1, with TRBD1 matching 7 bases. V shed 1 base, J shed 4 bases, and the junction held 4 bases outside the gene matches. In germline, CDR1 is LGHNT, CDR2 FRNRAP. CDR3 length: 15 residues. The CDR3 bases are TGTGCTAGTGGTTTGGCTTCCAGGGGGTACAATGAGCAGTTCTTC. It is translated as CASGLASRGYNEQFF.

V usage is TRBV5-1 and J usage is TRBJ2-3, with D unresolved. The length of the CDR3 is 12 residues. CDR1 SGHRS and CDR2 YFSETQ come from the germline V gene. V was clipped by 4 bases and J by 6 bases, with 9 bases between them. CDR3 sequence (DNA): TGCGCCAGCAGCCTGCAATTCGATACGCAGTATTTT. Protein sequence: CASSLQFDTQYF.

In nucleotides, the CDR3 is TGTGCCAGCAGTAACGACACGCATACCCCCGGGACTCCTTCCACAGATACGCAGTATTTT. It yields the protein CASSNDTHTPGTPSTDTQYF. V usage is TRBV6-2 or TRBV6-3 and J usage is TRBJ2-3; weak D call: TRBD2 (6 bases). V lost 5 bases to trimming and J lost 2 bases, with 29 bases between them. Germline V gene sequence: CDR1 MNHEY, CDR2 SVGEGT. CDR3 length equals 20 residues.